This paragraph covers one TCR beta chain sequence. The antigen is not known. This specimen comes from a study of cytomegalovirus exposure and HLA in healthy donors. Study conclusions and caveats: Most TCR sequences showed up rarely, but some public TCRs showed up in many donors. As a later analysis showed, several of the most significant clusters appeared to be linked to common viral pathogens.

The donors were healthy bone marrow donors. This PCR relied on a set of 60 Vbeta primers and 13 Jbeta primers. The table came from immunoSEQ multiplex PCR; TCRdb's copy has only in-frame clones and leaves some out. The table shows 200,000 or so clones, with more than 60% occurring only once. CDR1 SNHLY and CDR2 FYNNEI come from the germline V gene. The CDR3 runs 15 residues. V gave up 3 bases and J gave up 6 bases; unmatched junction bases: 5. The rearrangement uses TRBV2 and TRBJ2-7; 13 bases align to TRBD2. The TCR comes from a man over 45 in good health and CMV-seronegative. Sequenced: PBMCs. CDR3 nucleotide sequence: TGTGCCAGCAGTGATGGGACTAGCGGGGTCAGCGAGCAGTACTTC. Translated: CASSDGTSGVSEQYF.